This entry lists 27 T cell receptor beta chains sequenced from one sample in a study of PD-1 blockade in classical Hodgkin lymphoma. Relapses following autologous stem cell transplantation were seen in all patients, with brentuximab vedotin exposure varying. Profiling relied on immunoSEQ multiplex PCR, and the TCRdb table lists in-frame clones only, not all of them. The table has approximately 100,000 clones, 75% to 90% seen once; the top ten hold 5% to 7.5%. The specimen comprised peripheral blood mononuclear cells (PBMCs), sampled before the second cycle of nivolumab. These receptors were obtained from a human donor with classical Hodgkin lymphoma.

This chain connects TRBV5-1 to TRBJ1-6; a weak D match, TRBD1 (6 bases). The CDR3 extends over 15 amino acids. V lost 0 bases, J lost 10 bases, and 14 bases lay in between. In germline, CDR1 is SGHRS, CDR2 YFSETQ. The DNA of the CDR3 is TGCGCCAGCAGCTTGGAGGGGGGGCCTGGGTCACCCCTCCACTTT. Protein product: CASSLEGGPGSPLHF.

The chain combines TRBV11-3 with TRBJ1-2; no definite D call. CDR3 size: 13 residues. V was shortened by 4 bases and J by 4 bases, with 10 bases between the two germline ends. CDR1 and CDR2 from the germline V gene are SGHNT and YENEEA. The CDR3 region has the DNA TGTGCCAGCAGCTATGGCAGCTTCTATGGCTACACCTTC. Encoded protein: CASSYGSFYGYTF.

This chain joins TRBV23-1 and TRBJ1-5; TRBD1 matches 9 bases. TRBV23-1 qualifies as an ORF whose function is uncertain. This CDR3 region has 17 residues. The trim removed 7 bases at V and 2 bases at J, leaving 12 bases unmatched. The CDR3 DNA reads as TGCGCCAGCACGCCCGGGACAGGGACGCAGCGCAATCAGCCCCAGCATTTT. Translated: CASTPGTGTQRNQPQHF.

The rearrangement links TRBV27 to TRBJ2-2, with D possibly TRBD2 on 5 matching bases. The CDR3 length is 14 residues. The germline CDR1 and CDR2 sequences are MNHEY and SMNVEV (reference sequence). V lost 7 bases to trimming and J lost 5 bases, with 14 bases between them. CDR3 DNA: TGTGCCAGCACTCCTCGGGGTTGGACCGGGGAGCTGTTTTTT. This gives the protein CASTPRGWTGELFF.

This chain connects TRBV18 to TRBJ2-5; D is undetermined. V lost 3 bases, J lost 5 bases, and 7 bases lay in between. Germline V gene lookup returns CDR1 KGHSH and CDR2 LQKENI. The CDR3 has 12 amino acids. CDR3 nucleotides: TGTGCCAGCTCACCCCCGGCTGAGACCCAGTACTTC. This codes for CASSPPAETQYF.

This chain joins TRBV5-6 and TRBJ1-1; the D is unclear. CDR3 size: 12 residues. V was pared by 0 bases and J by 3 bases, with 3 bases between. Germline V gene lookup returns CDR1 SGHDT and CDR2 YYEEEE. CDR3 amino acids: CASSLGDTEAFF. The CDR3 nucleotides are TGTGCCAGCAGCTTGGGGGACACTGAAGCTTTCTTT.

The chain has TRBV5-6 and TRBJ2-7; 7 nucleotides agree with TRBD2. The CDR3 loop spans 16 amino acids. Germline V lookup: CDR1 SGHDT, CDR2 YYEEEE. The V gene end was trimmed by 4 bases and the J gene end by 1 base; junction bases not matched to a gene: 11. The CDR3 is CASSPTGTGGSYEQYF. The CDR3 bases are TGTGCCAGCAGCCCTACCGGGACGGGGGGATCCTACGAGCAGTACTTC.

J is TRBJ2-2 and V is TRBV6-6; no firm D call. The V gene's germline CDR1 is MNHNY and CDR2 SVGAGI (reference sequence). Trimming took off 2 bases at V and 7 bases at J, with 11 bases between the two ends. The CDR3 is 14 amino acids. CDR3 DNA sequence: TGTGCCAGCAGTTACGGGCAACTTGGCGGGGAGCTGTTTTTT. Its translation is CASSYGQLGGELFF.

This chain joins TRBV27 and TRBJ2-7; no firm D call. The ends were cut back, 4 bases at V and 5 bases at J, with 9 bases in the middle. Per germline, CDR1 MNHEY and CDR2 SMNVEV (reference sequence). The CDR3 has 12 residues. The CDR3 is CASSSSFHEQYF. The CDR3 coding sequence is TGTGCCAGCAGTTCTTCCTTTCACGAGCAGTACTTC.

This clone was recorded a few times. This chain links TRBV2 with TRBJ2-4; the D gene is possibly TRBD2 (6 bases). From germline, CDR1 is SNHLY and CDR2 FYNNEI. The CDR3 is 14 residues long. Trimming cost V 8 bases and J 8 bases, with 19 bases left between them. For the CDR3, the DNA is TGTGCCAGCGGCCTAGGAGGGGTGGTGGACATTCAGTACTTC. As protein: CASGLGGVVDIQYF.

The chain combines TRBV7-2 with TRBJ2-7; 8 positions match TRBD1. The CDR3 contains 13 residues. Germline loops: CDR1 SGHTA, CDR2 FQGNSA. V was pared by 5 bases and J by 5 bases, with 5 bases of the junction left unmatched. For the CDR3, the DNA is TGTGCCAGCAGCGTAGACAGGGGAAACGAGCAGTACTTC. Protein: CASSVDRGNEQYF.

The gene calls are TRBV6-6 and TRBJ2-7, with 7 bases aligning to TRBD2. CDR1 and CDR2 (germline): MNHNY, SVGAGI (reference sequence). The CDR3 length is 13 residues. Trimming at V came to 8 bases and at J to 5 bases, leaving 9 bases not matched to a gene. The CDR3 bases are TGTGCCAGCGGCTGGGCTAGCGGCGACGAGCAGTACTTC. Residues: CASGWASGDEQYF.

This chain uses TRBV9 with TRBJ1-1, with a weak D call TRBD1 (5 bases). Deletions cut 4 bases from V and 4 bases from J, with 17 bases between. In germline, CDR1 is SGDLS, CDR2 YYNGEE. The CDR3 consists of 15 residues. The chain's CDR3 is CASSFRDFGGTEAFF. The CDR3 nucleotides are TGTGCCAGCAGCTTCCGGGACTTCGGAGGCACTGAAGCTTTCTTT.

This sequence joins TRBV30 and TRBJ2-3; 11 nucleotides align to TRBD1. V was pared by 5 bases and J by 2 bases, with 6 bases of the junction left unmatched. Germline-derived CDR1 and CDR2 are GTSNPN and SVGIG (reference sequence). There are 15 residues in the CDR3. CDR3 amino acids: CAWAPGQGVTDTQYF. CDR3 in DNA: TGTGCCTGGGCCCCGGGACAGGGGGTCACAGATACGCAGTATTTT.

There are a few counts of this clone. The chain has TRBV9 and TRBJ1-5; 7 positions agree with TRBD1. Germline V CDR1 and CDR2: SGDLS, YYNGEE. Germline trimming cut 4 bases from V and 1 base from J; bases unmatched to any gene: 5. CDR3 size: 15 residues. In DNA, the CDR3 is TGTGCCAGCAGCCCGACAGGGATCAGCAATCAGCCCCAGCATTTT. Translating gives CASSPTGISNQPQHF.

This chain links TRBV4-1 with TRBJ2-1; D may match TRBD1 or TRBD2 (5 bases each). V was cut by 0 bases and J by 8 bases, with 17 bases left in between. The CDR3 has 16 residues. The germline V gene encodes CDR1 MGHRA and CDR2 YSYEKL. CDR3 nucleotide sequence: TGCGCCAGCAGCCAAGATAGGGCAGGGTTCGGGGATGAGCAGTTCTTC. Its translation: CASSQDRAGFGDEQFF.

In DNA form, the CDR3 reads TGTGCCAGCACCCCCTATTTCGGCTACGAGCAGTACTTC. Residues: CASTPYFGYEQYF. The chain links TRBV7-2 to TRBJ2-7; D ambiguous. With 7 bases removed from V and 3 bases from J, the gap between germline ends came to 13 bases. The CDR3 has 13 amino acids. The germline CDR1 and CDR2 sequences are SGHTA and FQGNSA.

This chain connects TRBV5-6 to TRBJ2-7; TRBD1 might be the D (6 bases). This CDR3 has 12 amino acids. Trimming took 0 bases from V and 6 from J, leaving 7 bases between them. Germline V CDR1 and CDR2: SGHDT, YYEEEE. CDR3 sequence (DNA): TGTGCCAGCAGCTTGGGGACAGTCGAGCAGTACTTC. It translates to CASSLGTVEQYF.

This chain uses TRBV5-4 with TRBJ2-1; D not certain. Germline CDR1 reads SGHNT; CDR2 reads YYREEE (reference sequence). Trimming removed 0 bases at V and 0 bases at J, with 7 bases between. The length of the CDR3 is 15 residues. The CDR3 is CASSLGGRSYNEQFF. The CDR3, as DNA: TGTGCCAGCAGCTTGGGGGGTCGCTCCTACAATGAGCAGTTCTTC.

A single count supports this clone. This rearrangement joins TRBV4-1 to TRBJ2-7, with 10 bases lining up with TRBD2. The germline V gene has CDR1 MGHRA and CDR2 YSYEKL. The V gene end was trimmed by 0 bases and the J gene end by 5 bases; junction bases not matched to a gene: 7. CDR3 length: 16 residues. The CDR3 nucleotides are TGCGCCAGCAGCCAAGATTCACGAGCGGGGGGGAACGAGCAGTACTTC. It specifies CASSQDSRAGGNEQYF.

The chain links TRBV4-2 to TRBJ1-1; D might be TRBD1 (5 bases). V lost 4 bases to trimming and J lost 0 bases, with 9 bases between them. This CDR3 region has 14 residues. CDR1 is LGHNA, CDR2 YNFKEQ, per germline. CDR3 residues: CASSPTAMNTEAFF. CDR3 DNA sequence: TGTGCCAGCAGCCCGACAGCTATGAACACTGAAGCTTTCTTT.

The chain links TRBV27 to TRBJ2-1; possible D gene TRBD1, 6 bases. Germline V gene data show CDR1 as MNHEY and CDR2 as SMNVEV (reference sequence). The length of the CDR3 is 15 residues. V dropped 8 bases and J dropped 3 bases, with 17 bases sitting between them. Here the CDR3 reads CASSWGGGRYNEQFF. The CDR3 nucleotides read TGTGCCAGCTCCTGGGGTGGGGGCCGCTACAATGAGCAGTTCTTC.

The chain combines TRBV11-2 with TRBJ2-3; the match to TRBD2 covers 8 bases. The germline CDR1 and CDR2 sequences are SGHAT and FQNNGV. This CDR3 has 17 residues. V trimming: 0 bases; J trimming: 2 bases; junction bases outside the gene matches: 7. CDR3 sequence (DNA): TGTGCCAGCAGCTTAGATCGCGGGGGGCTGGACACAGATACGCAGTATTTT. Its translation is CASSLDRGGLDTDTQYF.

The J gene is TRBJ1-2, the V gene TRBV2, with D possibly matching TRBD1 (6 bases). The germline gives CDR1 SNHLY, CDR2 FYNNEI. The ends were cut back, 4 bases at V and 3 bases at J, with 18 bases in the middle. The length of the CDR3 is 16 residues. For the CDR3, the DNA is TGTGCCAGCAGTGGAACCACGAGGGGGGGCGACTATGGCTACACCTTC. Translated: CASSGTTRGGDYGYTF.

Comments on this clone: Mismatch with germline at one junction end may stem from a read error. Other DNA sequences in this specimen translate into the identical CDR3. The V and J genes are TRBV15 and TRBJ1-6; D call uncertain. The germline CDR1 and CDR2 sequences are LNHNV and YYDKDF (reference sequence). The CDR3 contains 17 residues. This CDR3 is CATSRDLTQASNSPLHF. The CDR3 bases are TGTGCCACCAGCAGAGATCTCACCCAGGCCTCAAATTCACCCCTCCACTTC.

The rearrangement uses TRBV7-2 and TRBJ2-1; D possibly corresponds to TRBD2 (6 bases). The germline V gene has CDR1 SGHTA and CDR2 FQGNSA. The length of the CDR3 is 14 residues. The ends were cut back, 2 bases at V and 6 bases at J, with 11 bases in the middle. CDR3 bases: TGTGCCAGCAGCTTATTGCGGGGTGGCAATGAGCAGTTCTTC. Its protein product is CASSLLRGGNEQFF.

V usage is TRBV9 and J usage is TRBJ1-1; 7 positions agree with TRBD1. The CDR3 is 15 residues long. V trimming: 0 bases; J trimming: 1 base; junction bases outside the gene matches: 3. Germline CDR1 reads SGDLS; CDR2 reads YYNGEE. The CDR3 coding sequence is TGTGCCAGCAGCGTAGTTTCAGGGGGGAACACTGAAGCTTTCTTT. Encoded protein: CASSVVSGGNTEAFF.